This T cell receptor beta chain was recovered during a study of T cell repertoires in cytomegalovirus infection. Looking at the study overall: Indicated by public TCR beta signatures were CMV infection and matching HLA type. Findings of the study overall: There were HLA-C-restricted CMV-specific TCR beta clonotypes dominating the ex vivo response. Identification of carriers of CMV plus the relevant HLA was performed using cumulative public TCR beta family frequency.

This clonotype was detected only a few times. The antigen is unknown. TCRdb independently ran MiXCR on the reads; one entry per CDR3 protein. The sample shows 310,000 or so distinct CDR3 sequences, roughly 9.3% of them seen only once. Looked up from germline, CDR1 is DFQATT and CDR2 is SNEGSKA (reference sequence). Trimming cost V 6 bases and J 2 bases; bases outside gene matches: 11. The CDR3 spans 15 residues. This sequence was found in a human donor in good health (CMV status not recorded). Some clones in this sample may be carry-over from other donors' samples. The genes are TRBV20-1 and TRBJ2-3; TRBD2 aligns across 7 bases. Sequencing was carried out using PBMCs. CDR3 in DNA: TGCAGTGCCGCCTACCGGCGGGGGAACACAGATACGCAGTATTTT. The encoded protein is CSAAYRRGNTDTQYF.